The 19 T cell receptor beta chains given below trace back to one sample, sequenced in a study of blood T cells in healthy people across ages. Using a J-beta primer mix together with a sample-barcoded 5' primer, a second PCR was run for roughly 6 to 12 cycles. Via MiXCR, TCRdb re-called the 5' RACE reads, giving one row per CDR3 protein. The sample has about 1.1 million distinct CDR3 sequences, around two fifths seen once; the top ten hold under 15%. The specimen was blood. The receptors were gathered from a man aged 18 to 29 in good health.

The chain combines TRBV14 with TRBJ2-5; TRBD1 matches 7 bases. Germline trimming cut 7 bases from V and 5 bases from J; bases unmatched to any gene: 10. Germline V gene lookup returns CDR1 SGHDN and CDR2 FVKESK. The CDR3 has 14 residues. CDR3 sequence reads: CASNLGQVGETQYF. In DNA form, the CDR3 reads TGTGCCAGCAACTTAGGACAGGTCGGGGAGACCCAGTACTTC.

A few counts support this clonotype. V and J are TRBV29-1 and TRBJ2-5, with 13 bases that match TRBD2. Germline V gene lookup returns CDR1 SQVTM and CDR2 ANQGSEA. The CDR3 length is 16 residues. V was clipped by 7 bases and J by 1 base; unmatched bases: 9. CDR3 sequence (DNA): TGCAGCGGACCGGGACTAGCGGGGTTTGGCCAAGAGACCCAGTACTTC. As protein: CSGPGLAGFGQETQYF.

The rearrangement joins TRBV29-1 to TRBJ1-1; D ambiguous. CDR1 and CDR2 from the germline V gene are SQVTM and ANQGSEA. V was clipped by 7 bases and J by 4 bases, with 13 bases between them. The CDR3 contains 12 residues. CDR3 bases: TGCAGCGCCCCGGGCGTTTTCACTGAAGCTTTCTTT. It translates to CSAPGVFTEAFF.

This CDR3 is CSAPKQGALTEAFF. The CDR3 coding sequence is TGCAGTGCCCCGAAGCAGGGGGCTTTAACCGAAGCTTTCTTT. V gene TRBV20-1 combines with J gene TRBJ1-1, with 8 bases lining up with TRBD1. Germline loops: CDR1 DFQATT, CDR2 SNEGSKA (reference sequence). CDR3 length: 14 residues. V lost 6 bases, J lost 8 bases, and 14 bases stayed unmatched.

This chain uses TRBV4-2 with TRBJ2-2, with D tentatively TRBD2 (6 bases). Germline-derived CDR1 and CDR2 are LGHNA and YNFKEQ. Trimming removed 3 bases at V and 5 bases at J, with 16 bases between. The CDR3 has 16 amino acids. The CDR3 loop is CASSQGTSGRTGELFF. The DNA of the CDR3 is TGTGCCAGCAGCCAGGGCACTTCTGGGAGGACCGGGGAGCTGTTTTTT.

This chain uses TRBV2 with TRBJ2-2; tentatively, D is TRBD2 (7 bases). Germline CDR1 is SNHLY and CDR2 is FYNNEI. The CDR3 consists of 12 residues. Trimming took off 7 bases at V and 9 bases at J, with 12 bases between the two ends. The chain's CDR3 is CASTEGGWELFF. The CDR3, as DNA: TGTGCCAGCACCGAGGGGGGGTGGGAGCTGTTTTTT.

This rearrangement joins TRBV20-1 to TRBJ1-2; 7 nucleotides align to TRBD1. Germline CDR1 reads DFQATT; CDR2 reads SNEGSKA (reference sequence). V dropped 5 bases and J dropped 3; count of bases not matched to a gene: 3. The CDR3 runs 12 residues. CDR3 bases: TGCAGTGCTGCAGGGGGAGACTATGGCTACACCTTC. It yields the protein CSAAGGDYGYTF.

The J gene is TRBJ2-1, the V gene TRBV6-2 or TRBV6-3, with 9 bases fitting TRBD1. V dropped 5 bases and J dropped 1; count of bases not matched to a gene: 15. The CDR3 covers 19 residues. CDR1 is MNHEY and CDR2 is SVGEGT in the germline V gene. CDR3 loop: CASSPTPGTGLGSYNEQFF. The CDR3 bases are TGTGCCAGCAGTCCAACCCCCGGGACAGGGTTAGGTTCCTACAATGAGCAGTTCTTC.

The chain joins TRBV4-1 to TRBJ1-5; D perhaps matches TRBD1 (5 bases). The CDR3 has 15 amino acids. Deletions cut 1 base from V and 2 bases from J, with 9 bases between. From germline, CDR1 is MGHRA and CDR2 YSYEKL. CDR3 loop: CASSQAGAGNQPQHF. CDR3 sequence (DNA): TGCGCCAGCAGCCAAGCCGGGGCTGGCAATCAGCCCCAGCATTTT.

The CDR3 DNA reads TGCGCCAGCAGCCCAGGCGGGGGATCTCAGCCCCAGCATTTT. Translating it yields CASSPGGGSQPQHF. The J gene is TRBJ1-5, the V gene TRBV4-3, with D maybe TRBD1 (5 bases). The CDR3 is made up of 14 amino acids. Germline V gene lookup returns CDR1 LGHNA and CDR2 YSLEER. The V end lost 4 bases, the J end lost 6 bases, and 13 bases lay between the germline ends.

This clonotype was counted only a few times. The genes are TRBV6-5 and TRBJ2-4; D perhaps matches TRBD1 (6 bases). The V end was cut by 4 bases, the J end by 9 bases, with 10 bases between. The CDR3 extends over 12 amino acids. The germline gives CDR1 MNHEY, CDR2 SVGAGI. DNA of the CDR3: TGTGCCAGCAGTTCAGGGGTGTTCATTCAGTACTTC. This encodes CASSSGVFIQYF.

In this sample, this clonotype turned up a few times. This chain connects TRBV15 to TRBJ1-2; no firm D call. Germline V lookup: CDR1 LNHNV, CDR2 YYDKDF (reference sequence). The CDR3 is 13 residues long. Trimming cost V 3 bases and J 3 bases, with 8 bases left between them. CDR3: CATSSGGDYGYTF. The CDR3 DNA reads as TGTGCCACCAGCAGTGGCGGCGACTATGGCTACACCTTC.

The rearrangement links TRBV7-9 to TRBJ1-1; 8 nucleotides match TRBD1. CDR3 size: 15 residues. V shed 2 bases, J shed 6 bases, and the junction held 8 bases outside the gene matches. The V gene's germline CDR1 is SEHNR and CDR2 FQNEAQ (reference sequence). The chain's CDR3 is CASSLSQGADPEAFF. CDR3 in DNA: TGTGCCAGCAGCTTAAGTCAGGGGGCTGATCCTGAAGCTTTCTTT.

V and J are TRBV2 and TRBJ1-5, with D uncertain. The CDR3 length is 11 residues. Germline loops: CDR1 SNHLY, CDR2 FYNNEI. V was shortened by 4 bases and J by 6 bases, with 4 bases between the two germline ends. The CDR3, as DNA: TGTGCCAGCAGTGTTCCTCAGCCCCAGCATTTT. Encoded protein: CASSVPQPQHF. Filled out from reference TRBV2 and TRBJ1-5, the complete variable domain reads EPEVTQTPSHQVTQMGQEVILRCVPISNHLYFYWYRQILGQKVEFLVSFYNNEISEKSEIFDDQFSVERPDGSNFTLKIRSTKLEDSAMYFCASSVPQPQHFGDGTRLSIL.

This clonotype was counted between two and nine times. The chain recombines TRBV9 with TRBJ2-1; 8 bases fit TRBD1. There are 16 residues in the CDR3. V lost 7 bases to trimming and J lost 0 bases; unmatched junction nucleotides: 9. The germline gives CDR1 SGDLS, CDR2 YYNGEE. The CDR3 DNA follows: TGTGCCAGCGGACAGGGTGGATTGAGCTCCTACAATGAGCAGTTCTTC. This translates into CASGQGGLSSYNEQFF.

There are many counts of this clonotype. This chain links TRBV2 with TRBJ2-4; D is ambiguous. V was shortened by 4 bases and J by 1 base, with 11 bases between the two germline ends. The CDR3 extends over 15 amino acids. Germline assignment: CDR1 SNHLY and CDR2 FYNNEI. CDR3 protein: CASSVPSAAKNIQYF. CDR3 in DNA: TGTGCCAGCAGTGTCCCCTCCGCGGCCAAAAACATTCAGTACTTC. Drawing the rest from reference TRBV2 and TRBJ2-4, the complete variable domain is EPEVTQTPSHQVTQMGQEVILRCVPISNHLYFYWYRQILGQKVEFLVSFYNNEISEKSEIFDDQFSVERPDGSNFTLKIRSTKLEDSAMYFCASSVPSAAKNIQYFGAGTRLSVL.

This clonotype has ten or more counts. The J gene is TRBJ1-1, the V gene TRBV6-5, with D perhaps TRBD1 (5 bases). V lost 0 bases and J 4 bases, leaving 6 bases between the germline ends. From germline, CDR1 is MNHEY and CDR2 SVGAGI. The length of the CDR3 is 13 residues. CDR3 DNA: TGTGCCAGCAGTTACTCGGGGGGCACTGAAGCTTTCTTT. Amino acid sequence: CASSYSGGTEAFF.

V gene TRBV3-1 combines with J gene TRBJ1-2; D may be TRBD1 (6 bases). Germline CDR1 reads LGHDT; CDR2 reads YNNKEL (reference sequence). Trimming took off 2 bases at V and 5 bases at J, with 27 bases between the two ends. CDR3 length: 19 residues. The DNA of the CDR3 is TGTGCCAGCAGCCAAAGTGTGAGGAAACAGGGCCAACAATTGTATGGCTACACCTTC. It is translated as CASSQSVRKQGQQLYGYTF.

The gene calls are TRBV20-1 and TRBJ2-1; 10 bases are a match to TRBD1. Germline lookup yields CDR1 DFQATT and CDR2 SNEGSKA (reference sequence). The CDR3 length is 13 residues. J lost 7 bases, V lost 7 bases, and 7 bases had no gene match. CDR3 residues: CSVPGQGNNEQFF. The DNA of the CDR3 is TGCAGTGTCCCGGGACAGGGGAATAATGAGCAGTTCTTC.